Given below is one TCR beta chain in context. Its specificity is not known. The data are from a study of identical twins. It was template switching that added a universal primer site, and there were unique molecular identifiers on the cDNA. Using its own MiXCR run on the 5' RACE reads, TCRdb lists one record per CDR3 protein. This table holds fewer than 900,000 distinct CDR3 sequences, 18% found once. Study observations and caveats: Memory repertoires lacked the insertion deficit that abundant cord blood beta clonotypes showed.

The junction had 9 bases not matched to a gene; V was cut back by 5 bases and J by 5 bases. The germline V gene has CDR1 DFQATT and CDR2 SNEGSKA (reference sequence). The CDR3 runs to 14 residues. The sample was also reused in another study, on T cells expressing NK-cell markers.

The TCR was taken from a woman under 30 in good health. The rearrangement links TRBV20-1 to TRBJ2-7; 10 bases match TRBD2. The specimen sequenced was PBMCs. The CDR3 DNA reads as TGCAGTGCTCCCAGGCTAGCGGGAGACCACGAGCAGTACTTC. This codes for CSAPRLAGDHEQYF.